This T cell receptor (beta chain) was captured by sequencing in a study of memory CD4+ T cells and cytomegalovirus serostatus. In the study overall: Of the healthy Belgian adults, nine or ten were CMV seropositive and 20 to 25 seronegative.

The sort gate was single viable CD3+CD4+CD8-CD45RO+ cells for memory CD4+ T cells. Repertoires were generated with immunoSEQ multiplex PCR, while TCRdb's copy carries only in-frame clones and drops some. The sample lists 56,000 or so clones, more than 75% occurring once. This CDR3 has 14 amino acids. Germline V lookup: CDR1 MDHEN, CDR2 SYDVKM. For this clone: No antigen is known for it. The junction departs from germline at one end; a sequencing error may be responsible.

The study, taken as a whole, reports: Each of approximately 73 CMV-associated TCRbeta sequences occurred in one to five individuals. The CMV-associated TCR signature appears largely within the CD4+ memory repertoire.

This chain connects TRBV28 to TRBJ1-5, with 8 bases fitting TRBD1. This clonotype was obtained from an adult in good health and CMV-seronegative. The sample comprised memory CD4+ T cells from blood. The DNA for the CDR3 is TGTGTCAGCGTACCCAGACAGGGGCATCAGCCCCAGCATTTT. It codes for CVSVPRQGHQPQHF.